A selection of T cell receptor beta chains follows, all from one sample in a study of a mutant IDH1 vaccine in newly diagnosed glioma. Only in-frame clones appear in the TCRdb table, and some are missing; sequencing was by immunoSEQ multiplex PCR. Of over 30,000 clones listed, under 85% are singletons. No antigen has been identified for these receptors. Material: PBMCs, obtained from a glioma patient whose treatment included an IDH1 peptide vaccine. The receptors were sampled from a woman in her thirties with glioma. Some clones in this sample may be carry-over from other donors' samples. The CDR3 runs from the conserved cysteine through the conserved F or W. D genes are given only for firm matches. Clone size is shown for a subset of rows, as once, few, many or a class of expanded clone.

DNA: TGTGCCAGCAGTGAATCACCCTACGAGCAGTACTTC
CDR3: CASSESPYEQYF
size: once
J: TRBJ2-7
V: TRBV25-1
D: NA

DNA: TGTGCCTGGACGCGACCGGGACAGGGGATAAACACCATATATTTT
CDR3: CAWTRPGQGINTIYF
size: NA
J: TRBJ1-3
V: TRBV30
D: TRBD1

DNA: TGTGCCAGCTCCCCGGGGACAGGCTCCTACTACGAGCAGTACTTC
CDR3: CASSPGTGSYYEQYF
size: NA
J: TRBJ2-7
V: TRBV18
D: TRBD1

DNA: TGTGCCACCCTGGCGGGAGGGCCAAACGAGCAGTACTTC
CDR3: CATLAGGPNEQYF
size: once
J: TRBJ2-7
V: TRBV6-5
D: TRBD2

DNA: TGTGCCAGCAGCGTAGGAGGCCATAGCAATCAGCCCCAGCATTTT
CDR3: CASSVGGHSNQPQHF
size: few
J: TRBJ1-5
V: TRBV9
D: NA

DNA: TGTGCCACCAGCGAACAAGGACTAGCGGCTGGGCTCTCCTACGAGCAGTACTTC
CDR3: CATSEQGLAAGLSYEQYF
size: NA
J: TRBJ2-7
V: TRBV15
D: TRBD2

DNA: TGTGCCAGTTGGAACAGGGGAAATGAGCAGTTCTTC
CDR3: CASWNRGNEQFF
size: few
J: TRBJ2-1
V: TRBV19
D: TRBD1

DNA: TGTGCCACCAGCCGATTCCGGGACAGGGGAACTGGGGCCAACGTCCTGACTTTC
CDR3: CATSRFRDRGTGANVLTF
size: NA
J: TRBJ2-6
V: TRBV15
D: TRBD1

DNA: TGTGCCAGTAGATTGTACGCGGGGGTGGGCAATCAGCCCCAGCATTTT
CDR3: CASRLYAGVGNQPQHF
size: few
J: TRBJ1-5
V: TRBV19
D: NA

DNA: TGCAGCGCCACCGTTGACAGAAATTCCTACGAGCAGTACTTC
CDR3: CSATVDRNSYEQYF
size: NA
J: TRBJ2-7
V: TRBV29-1
D: NA

DNA: TGTGCCAGCAGCCAAGATAGGACAGTGCATGGGATGACTGAAGCTTTCTTT
CDR3: CASSQDRTVHGMTEAFF
size: few
J: TRBJ1-1
V: TRBV14
D: NA

DNA: TGTGCCAGCAGTGTCGGATACAGGGTCATGATGAACACTGAAGCTTTCTTT
CDR3: CASSVGYRVMMNTEAFF
size: once
J: TRBJ1-1
V: TRBV27
D: NA

DNA: TGTGCCAGCAGCCCCAGACTAGCGGGAGGGGACGATGAGCAGTTCTTC
CDR3: CASSPRLAGGDDEQFF
size: NA
J: TRBJ2-1
V: TRBV7-6
D: TRBD2

DNA: TGTGCCAGCAGCCCCGAGGGGCGGCCCTCCTACAATGAGCAGTTCTTC
CDR3: CASSPEGRPSYNEQFF
size: NA
J: TRBJ2-1
V: TRBV9
D: NA

DNA: TGTGCCAGCAGCCCCTCCTGGCGGAACACCGGGGAGCTGTTTTTT
CDR3: CASSPSWRNTGELFF
size: NA
J: TRBJ2-2
V: TRBV11-2
D: NA

DNA: TGTGCCAGTAGTGGGCCCGGGGGGTTGGAGTTCTTC
CDR3: CASSGPGGLEFF
size: once
J: TRBJ2-1
V: TRBV19
D: TRBD2

DNA: TGTGCCAGCAGCGTAGACGAAGGGGAGCTGTTTTTT
CDR3: CASSVDEGELFF
size: NA
J: TRBJ2-2
V: TRBV9
D: NA

DNA: TGTGCCAGCAGCAAAAGGATTGGGGAGCGGACAATCTTAGCTTTCTTT
CDR3: CASSKRIGERTILAFF
size: NA
J: TRBJ1-1
V: TRBV21-1
D: NA